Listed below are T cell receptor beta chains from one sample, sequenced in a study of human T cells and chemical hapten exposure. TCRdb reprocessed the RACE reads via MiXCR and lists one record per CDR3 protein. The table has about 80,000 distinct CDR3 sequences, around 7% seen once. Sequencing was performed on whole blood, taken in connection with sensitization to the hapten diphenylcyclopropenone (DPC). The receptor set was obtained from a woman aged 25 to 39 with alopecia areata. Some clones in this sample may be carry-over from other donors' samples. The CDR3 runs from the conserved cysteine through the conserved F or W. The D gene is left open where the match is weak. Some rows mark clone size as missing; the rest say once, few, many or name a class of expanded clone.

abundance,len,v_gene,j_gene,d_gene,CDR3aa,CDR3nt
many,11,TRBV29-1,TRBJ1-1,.,CSVEEAGRAFF,TGCAGCGTTGAAGAGGCCGGGCGAGCTTTCTTT
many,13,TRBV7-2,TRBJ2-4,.,CASSPHTRNIQYF,TGTGCCAGCAGCCCGCACACTAGGAACATTCAGTACTTC
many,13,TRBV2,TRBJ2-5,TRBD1,CASRGDREETQYF,TGTGCCAGCAGGGGGGACAGGGAAGAGACCCAGTACTTC
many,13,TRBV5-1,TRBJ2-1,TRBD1,CASRVTGGNEQFF,TGCGCCAGCAGAGTGACAGGGGGCAATGAGCAGTTCTTC
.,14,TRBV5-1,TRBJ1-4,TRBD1,CASSWRTGDEKLFF,TGCGCCAGCAGCTGGAGGACAGGGGATGAAAAACTGTTTTTT
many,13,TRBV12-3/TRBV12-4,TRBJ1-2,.,CASTFGANYGYTF,TGTGCCAGCACCTTCGGAGCTAACTATGGCTACACCTTC
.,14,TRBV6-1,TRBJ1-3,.,CASGNSPSGNTIYF,TGTGCCAGCGGGAACAGCCCGTCCGGAAACACCATATATTTT
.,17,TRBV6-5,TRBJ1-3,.,CASSSFWGGRTGNTIYF,TGTGCCAGCAGTTCGTTTTGGGGTGGACGTACCGGAAACACCATATATTTT
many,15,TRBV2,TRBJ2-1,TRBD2,CATRRTSGGETKQFF,TGTGCCACCCGGAGGACTAGCGGGGGGGAAACGAAGCAGTTCTTC
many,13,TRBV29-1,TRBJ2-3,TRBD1,CSVDTGGTDTQYF,TGCAGCGTTGATACAGGGGGCACAGATACGCAGTATTTT
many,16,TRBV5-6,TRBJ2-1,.,CASSLYSGAVYNEQFF,TGTGCCAGCAGCTTGTATTCGGGGGCTGTCTACAATGAGCAGTTCTTC
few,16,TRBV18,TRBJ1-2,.,CASSPPFGTPSYGYTF,TGTGCCAGCTCACCACCTTTCGGGACCCCTAGCTATGGCTACACCTTC
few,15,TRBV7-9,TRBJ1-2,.,CASSLGPTMIYGYTF,TGTGCCAGCAGCTTGGGGCCAACTATGATCTATGGCTACACCTTC
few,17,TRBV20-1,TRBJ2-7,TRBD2,CSARDLARAGDPYEQYF,TGCAGTGCTAGAGATCTGGCTAGAGCGGGGGATCCCTACGAGCAGTACTTC
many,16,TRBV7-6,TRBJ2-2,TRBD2,CASSPAGGANTGELFF,TGTGCCAGCAGCCCAGCGGGGGGGGCGAACACCGGGGAGCTGTTTTTT
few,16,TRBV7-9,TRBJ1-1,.,CASRPLTGYLNTEAFF,TGTGCCAGCAGACCACTTACAGGCTACCTGAACACTGAAGCTTTCTTT
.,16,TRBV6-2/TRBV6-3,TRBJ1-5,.,CASSYSRTDSNQPQHF,TGTGCCAGCAGTTACTCCCGGACAGACAGCAATCAGCCCCAGCATTTT
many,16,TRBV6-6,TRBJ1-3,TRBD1,CASRGAQGGIANTIYF,TGTGCCAGCAGGGGCGCACAGGGGGGGATAGCAAACACCATATATTTT
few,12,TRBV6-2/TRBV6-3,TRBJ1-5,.,CASSSQGKPQHF,TGTGCCAGCAGTTCCCAGGGTAAGCCCCAGCATTTT
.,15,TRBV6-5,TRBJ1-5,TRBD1,CASSYRQGGHQPQHF,TGTGCCAGCAGTTACCGACAGGGCGGTCATCAGCCCCAGCATTTT
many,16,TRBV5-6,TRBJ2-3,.,CASSLGRWQVLDTQYF,TGTGCCAGCAGCTTGGGGAGGTGGCAGGTCTTAGATACGCAGTATTTT
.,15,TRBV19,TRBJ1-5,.,CASNAPDRTNQPQHF,TGTGCCAGCAACGCTCCGGACCGTACAAATCAGCCCCAGCATTTT
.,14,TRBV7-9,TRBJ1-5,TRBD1,CASSQGQGDQPQHF,TGTGCCAGCAGCCAAGGACAGGGGGATCAGCCCCAGCATTTT
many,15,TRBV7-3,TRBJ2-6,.,CASSFRTSGANVLTF,TGTGCCAGCAGCTTCCGCACCTCTGGGGCCAACGTCCTGACTTTC
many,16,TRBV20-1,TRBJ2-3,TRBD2,CSAPPQRGGLTDTQYF,TGCAGTGCCCCCCCCCAGCGGGGGGGCCTGACAGATACGCAGTATTTT
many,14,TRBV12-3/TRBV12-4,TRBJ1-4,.,CASSGQATNEKLFF,TGTGCCAGCAGTGGGCAGGCAACTAATGAAAAACTGTTTTTT
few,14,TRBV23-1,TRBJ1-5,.,CASSQSPGNQPQHF,TGCGCCAGCAGTCAATCACCCGGAAATCAGCCCCAGCATTTT
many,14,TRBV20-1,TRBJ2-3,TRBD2,CSAPSGGNTDTQYF,TGCAGTGCTCCTAGCGGGGGGAACACAGATACGCAGTATTTT
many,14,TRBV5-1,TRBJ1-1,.,CASSLAGQNTEAFF,TGCGCCAGCAGCTTGGCCGGACAGAACACTGAAGCTTTCTTT
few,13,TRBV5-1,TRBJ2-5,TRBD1,CASSEPGGETQYF,TGCGCCAGCAGCGAACCAGGGGGAGAGACCCAGTACTTC
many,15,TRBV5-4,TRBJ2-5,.,CASSLRGPGQETQYF,TGTGCCAGCAGCTTACGGGGGCCGGGGCAAGAGACCCAGTACTTC
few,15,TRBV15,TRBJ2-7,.,CATTAGGTGAYEQYF,TGTGCCACCACCGCCGGGGGGACAGGAGCCTACGAGCAGTACTTC
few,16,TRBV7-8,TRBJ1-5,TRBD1,CASSLKADRASQPQHF,TGTGCCAGCAGCTTAAAAGCGGACAGGGCAAGTCAGCCCCAGCATTTT
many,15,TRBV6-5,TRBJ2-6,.,CASSRGTTGANVLTF,TGTGCCAGCAGTCGAGGGACAACTGGGGCCAACGTCCTGACTTTC
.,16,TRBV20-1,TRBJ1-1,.,CSARGASPGRNTEAFF,TGCAGTGCTAGAGGGGCATCCCCCGGGAGGAACACTGAAGCTTTCTTT
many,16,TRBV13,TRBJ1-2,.,CASIRTVDGAPWGYTF,TGTGCCAGCATCAGAACAGTCGACGGAGCCCCCTGGGGCTACACCTTC
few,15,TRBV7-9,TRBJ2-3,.,CASSLIGQVTDTQYF,TGTGCCAGCAGCTTAATCGGGCAGGTCACAGATACGCAGTATTTT
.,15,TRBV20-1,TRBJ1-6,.,CSARIMQGANSPLHF,TGCAGTGCTAGAATAATGCAGGGCGCCAATTCACCCCTCCACTTT
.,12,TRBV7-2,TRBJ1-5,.,CASSPYNQPQHF,TGTGCCAGCAGCCCCTATAATCAGCCCCAGCATTTT
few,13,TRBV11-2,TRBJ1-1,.,CASSMRLSTEAFF,TGTGCCAGCAGCATGCGTCTGTCCACTGAAGCTTTCTTT
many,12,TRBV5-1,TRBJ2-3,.,CASSLPGDTQYF,TGCGCCAGCAGCCTCCCAGGGGATACGCAGTATTTT
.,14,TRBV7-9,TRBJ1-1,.,CASSHPLNVTEAFF,TGTGCCAGCAGCCACCCCCTGAATGTCACTGAAGCTTTCTTT
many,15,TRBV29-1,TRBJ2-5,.,CSVTTTGTRSETQYF,TGCAGCGTTACCACGACCGGGACAAGGTCCGAGACCCAGTACTTC
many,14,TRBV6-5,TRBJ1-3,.,CASSYSKAGNTIYF,TGTGCCAGCAGTTACTCGAAGGCTGGAAACACCATATATTTT
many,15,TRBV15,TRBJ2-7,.,CATSREGGSSYEQYF,TGTGCCACCAGCAGAGAAGGAGGGTCTAGCTACGAGCAGTACTTC
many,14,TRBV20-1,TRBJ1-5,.,CSARQGRPDQPQHF,TGCAGTGCTAGACAGGGCAGGCCCGATCAGCCCCAGCATTTT
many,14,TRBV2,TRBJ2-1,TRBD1,CASNGQGAVNEQFF,TGTGCCAGCAACGGACAGGGGGCGGTAAATGAGCAGTTCTTC
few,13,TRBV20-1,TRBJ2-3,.,CSADEGGLDTQYF,TGCAGTGCCGATGAGGGGGGGTTGGATACGCAGTATTTT
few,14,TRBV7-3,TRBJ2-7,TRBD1,CASSLGGQGYEQYF,TGTGCCAGCAGCCTCGGTGGACAGGGCTACGAGCAGTACTTC
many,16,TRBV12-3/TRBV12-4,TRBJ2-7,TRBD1,CASSSRQGAISYEQYF,TGTGCCAGCAGTTCCAGACAGGGGGCTATCTCCTACGAGCAGTACTTC
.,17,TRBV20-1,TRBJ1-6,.,CSVAPEQGVDWNSPLHF,TGCAGTGTCGCACCCGAACAGGGTGTGGATTGGAATTCACCCCTCCACTTT
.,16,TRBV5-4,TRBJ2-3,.,CASSSLGHSSTDTQYF,TGTGCCAGCAGCTCCCTCGGACACTCTAGCACAGATACGCAGTATTTT
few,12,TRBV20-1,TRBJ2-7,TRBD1,CSAGDRSYEQYF,TGCAGTGCAGGGGACAGGTCCTACGAGCAGTACTTC
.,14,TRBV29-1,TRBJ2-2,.,CSVAGGLNTGELFF,TGCAGCGTGGCCGGGGGCCTCAACACCGGGGAGCTGTTTTTT